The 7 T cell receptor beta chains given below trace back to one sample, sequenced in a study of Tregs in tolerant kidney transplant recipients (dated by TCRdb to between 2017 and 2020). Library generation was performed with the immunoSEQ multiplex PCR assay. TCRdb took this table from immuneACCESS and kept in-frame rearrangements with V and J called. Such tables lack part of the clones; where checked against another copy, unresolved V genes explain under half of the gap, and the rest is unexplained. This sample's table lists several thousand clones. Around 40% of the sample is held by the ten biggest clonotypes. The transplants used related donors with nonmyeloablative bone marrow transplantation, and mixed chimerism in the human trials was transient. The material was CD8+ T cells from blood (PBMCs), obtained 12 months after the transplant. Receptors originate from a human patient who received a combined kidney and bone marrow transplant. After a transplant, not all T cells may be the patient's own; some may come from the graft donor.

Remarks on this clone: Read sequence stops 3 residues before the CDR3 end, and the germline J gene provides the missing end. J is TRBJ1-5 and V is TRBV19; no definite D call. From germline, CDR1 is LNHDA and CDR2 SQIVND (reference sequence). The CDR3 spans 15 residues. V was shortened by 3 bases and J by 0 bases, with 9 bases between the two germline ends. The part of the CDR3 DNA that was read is TGTGCCAGTAGTATTGGCAGAGATAGCAATCAGCCC. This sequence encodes CASSIGRDSNQP. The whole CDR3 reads CASSIGRDSNQPQHF.

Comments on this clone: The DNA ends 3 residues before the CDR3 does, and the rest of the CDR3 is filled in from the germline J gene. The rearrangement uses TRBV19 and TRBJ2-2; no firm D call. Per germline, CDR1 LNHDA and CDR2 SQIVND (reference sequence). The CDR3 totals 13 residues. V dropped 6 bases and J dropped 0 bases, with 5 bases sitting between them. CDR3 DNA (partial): TGTGCCAGTAGGCTATCGAACACCGGGGAG. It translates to CASRLSNTGE. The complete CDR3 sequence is CASRLSNTGELFF.

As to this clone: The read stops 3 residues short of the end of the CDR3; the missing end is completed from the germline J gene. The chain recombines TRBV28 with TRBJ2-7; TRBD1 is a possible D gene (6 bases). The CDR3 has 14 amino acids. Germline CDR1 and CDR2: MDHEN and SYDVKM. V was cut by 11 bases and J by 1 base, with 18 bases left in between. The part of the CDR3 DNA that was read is TGTGCCTCCAAAAAGCAGGGGCGTTCCTACGAG. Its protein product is CASKKQGRSYE. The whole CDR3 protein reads CASKKQGRSYEQYF. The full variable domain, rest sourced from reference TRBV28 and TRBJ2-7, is DVKVTQSSRYLVKRTGEKVFLECVQDMDHENMFWYRQDPGLGLRLIYFSYDVKMKEKGDIPEGYSVSREKKERFSLILESASTNQTSMYLCASKKQGRSYEQYFGPGTRLTVT.

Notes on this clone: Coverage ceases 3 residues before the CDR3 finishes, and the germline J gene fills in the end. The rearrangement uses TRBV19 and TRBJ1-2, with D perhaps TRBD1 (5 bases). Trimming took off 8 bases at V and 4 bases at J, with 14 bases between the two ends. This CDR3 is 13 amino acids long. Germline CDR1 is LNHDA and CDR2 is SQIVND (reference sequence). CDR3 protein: CASGGVPPYGYTF. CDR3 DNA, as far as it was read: TGTGCCAGTGGGGGGGTTCCTCCCTATGGC.

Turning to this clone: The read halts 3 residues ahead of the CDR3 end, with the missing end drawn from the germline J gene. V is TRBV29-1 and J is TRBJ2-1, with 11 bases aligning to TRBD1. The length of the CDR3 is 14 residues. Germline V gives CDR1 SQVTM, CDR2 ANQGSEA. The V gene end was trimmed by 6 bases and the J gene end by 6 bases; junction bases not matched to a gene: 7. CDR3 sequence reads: CSVTGTGGPNEQFF. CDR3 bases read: TGCAGCGTGACCGGGACAGGGGGTCCCAATGAG.

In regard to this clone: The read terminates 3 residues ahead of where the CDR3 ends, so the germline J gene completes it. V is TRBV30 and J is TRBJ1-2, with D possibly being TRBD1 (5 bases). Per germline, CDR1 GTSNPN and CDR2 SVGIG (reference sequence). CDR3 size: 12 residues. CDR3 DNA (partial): TGTGCCTGGAGTATGGGGCAGGCCATC. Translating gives CAWSMGQAI. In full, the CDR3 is CAWSMGQAIYTF.

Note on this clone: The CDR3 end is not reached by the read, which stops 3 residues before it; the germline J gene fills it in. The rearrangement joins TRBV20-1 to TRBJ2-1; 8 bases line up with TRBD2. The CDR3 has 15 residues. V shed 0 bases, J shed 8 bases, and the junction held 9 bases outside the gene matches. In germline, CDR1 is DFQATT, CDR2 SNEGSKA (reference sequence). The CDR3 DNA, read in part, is TGCAGTGCTAGAGACTCGCGGGAGGTTGCCGATGAG. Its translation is CSARDSREVADE. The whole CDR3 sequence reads CSARDSREVADEQFF.